Shown below are 28 T cell receptor beta chains from a single sample sequenced in a study of blood T cell repertoires in COVID-19. The data were produced by immunoSEQ multiplex PCR, yet TCRdb's version contains in-frame clones alone and is incomplete. In the table there are 250,000 to 350,000 clones, approximately 90% of which are singletons. Sequenced input: peripheral blood. The receptor source for this set is a woman aged 60-75 years with acute or convalescent COVID-19.

This chain joins TRBV13 and TRBJ1-1; TRBD1 is a possible D gene (6 bases). CDR3 size: 13 residues. Trimming stripped 5 bases from V and 8 bases from J, with 15 bases between. CDR1 and CDR2 (germline): PRHDT, FYEKMQ (reference sequence). CDR3 DNA sequence: TGTGCCAGCAGCGTCCTTCAGGGGATCGAAGCTTTCTTT. It translates to CASSVLQGIEAFF.

J is TRBJ2-3 and V is TRBV9; D gene ambiguous. This CDR3 contains 14 residues. The V end lost 1 base, the J end lost 4 bases, and 10 bases lay between the germline ends. Germline-derived CDR1 and CDR2 are SGDLS and YYNGEE. CDR3 coding DNA: TGTGCCAGCAGCGTAACTAATCCGCCAGATACGCAGTATTTT. It codes for CASSVTNPPDTQYF. The whole variable domain, filled in from reference TRBV9 and TRBJ2-3, reads DSGVTQTPKHLITATGQRVTLRCSPRSGDLSVYWYQQSLDQGLQFLIQYYNGEERAKGNILERFSAQQFPDLHSELNLSSLELGDSALYFCASSVTNPPDTQYFGPGTRLTVL.

This sequence joins TRBV9 and TRBJ1-1; D may be TRBD1 (6 bases). This CDR3 spans 16 amino acids. Trimming took off 0 bases at V and 4 bases at J, with 16 bases between the two ends. Germline CDR1 is SGDLS and CDR2 is YYNGEE. The CDR3 DNA reads TGTGCCAGCAGCGTAGGTGGTGGGGGCGAGGGCACTGAAGCTTTCTTT. Protein product: CASSVGGGGEGTEAFF.

The rearrangement uses TRBV27 and TRBJ2-3, with a possible D match to TRBD1 (6 bases). The V and J ends lost 5 bases and 1 base respectively, with 16 bases between them. The CDR3 runs to 16 residues. Germline CDR1 and CDR2: MNHEY and SMNVEV (reference sequence). CDR3 loop: CASSSLQGGRTDTQYF. CDR3 coding DNA: TGTGCCAGCAGTAGCCTACAGGGCGGTCGCACAGATACGCAGTATTTT.

This clone appeared a single time. The DNA is omitted, as the CDR3 cannot be located on it reliably, and the CDR3 follows TCRdb's listing. This rearrangement joins TRBV28 to TRBJ1-2. The CDR3 comprises 14 residues, both ends counted. Germline loops: CDR1 MDHEN, CDR2 SYDVKM. CDR3 amino acids: CASILAGTDYGYTF.

The chain employs TRBV10-3 and TRBJ2-7, with TRBD2 matching over 10 bases. J gave up 11 bases and V 4 bases, and 8 bases lay outside the gene matches. CDR3 length equals 13 residues. Germline V gene sequence: CDR1 ENHRY, CDR2 SYGVKD. The CDR3 sequence is CAISGTSGPYEYF. The CDR3 DNA reads as TGTGCCATCAGTGGGACTAGCGGACCCTACGAGTACTTC.

CDR3 sequence (DNA): TGTGCCAGCAGGCCACAGGGGGCGTTCAGCAATCAGCCCCAGCATTTT. Protein sequence: CASRPQGAFSNQPQHF. J is TRBJ1-5 and V is TRBV28; 9 bases fit TRBD1. The V gene end was trimmed by 6 bases and the J gene end by 1 base; junction bases not matched to a gene: 7. Germline V lookup: CDR1 MDHEN, CDR2 SYDVKM. The CDR3 sequence is 16 residues long.

This chain connects TRBV21-1 to TRBJ1-1. TRBV21-1 is recorded as a pseudogene. There are 15 residues in the CDR3. In DNA form, the CDR3 reads TGTGCCAGCAGCAAAGTGGGGGGTAGGAACACTGAAGCTTTCTTT. Protein: CASSKVGGRNTEAFF.

The chain has TRBV7-9 and TRBJ1-1, with TRBD1 as a possible D gene (6 bases). V dropped 7 bases and J dropped 9 bases, with 15 bases sitting between them. This CDR3 spans 12 amino acids. Germline-derived CDR1 and CDR2 are SEHNR and FQNEAQ (reference sequence). CDR3 DNA: TGTGCCAGCATCCTTACAGGGCAACAAGCTTTCTTT. As protein: CASILTGQQAFF.

The V gene is TRBV6-5, the J gene TRBJ2-4, with a tentative D call TRBD2 (5 bases). Germline assignment: CDR1 MNHEY and CDR2 SVGAGI. V was trimmed by 10 bases and J by 2 bases, leaving 15 bases between them. CDR3 length: 14 amino acids. The CDR3 reads CATGIDMTKNIQYF. In DNA, the CDR3 is TGTGCCACCGGGATCGATATGACCAAAAACATTCAGTACTTC.

This clone was seen once. The chain is built from TRBV5-3 and TRBJ2-1; maybe TRBD1 (6 bases). TRBV5-3 is an ORF; its function is uncertain. This CDR3 contains 15 residues. The V end lost 5 bases, the J end lost 1 base, and 13 bases lay between the germline ends. CDR3 sequence (DNA): TGTGCCAGAAGTGGTTCAGGGGAATCCTACAATGAGCAGTTCTTC. It is translated as CARSGSGESYNEQFF.

The chain combines TRBV15 with TRBJ1-4; D is possibly TRBD1 (6 bases). The ends were cut back, 6 bases at V and 7 bases at J, with 12 bases in the middle. This CDR3 region has 13 residues. Per the germline V gene, CDR1 is LNHNV and CDR2 is YYDKDF (reference sequence). The CDR3 loop is CATRQQGSEKLFF. CDR3 in DNA: TGTGCCACCAGGCAACAGGGAAGTGAAAAACTGTTTTTT.

This clone is a singleton in its sample. This chain uses TRBV6-5 with TRBJ2-5; 7 positions match TRBD1. V shed 5 bases, J shed 4 bases, and the junction held 4 bases outside the gene matches. CDR1 is MNHEY, CDR2 SVGAGI, per germline. The CDR3 contains 13 residues. This CDR3 reads CASSTGTVETQYF. Written as DNA, the CDR3 is TGTGCCAGCAGTACAGGGACAGTAGAGACCCAGTACTTC.

The V and J genes are TRBV2 and TRBJ2-1; 11 positions match TRBD2. Germline V gives CDR1 SNHLY, CDR2 FYNNEI. This CDR3 is built from 17 residues. Germline trimming cut 5 bases from V and 2 bases from J; bases unmatched to any gene: 8. This CDR3 reads CASSIAGGGLTYNEQFF. The CDR3 nucleotides are TGTGCCAGCAGTATAGCGGGAGGGGGATTGACCTACAATGAGCAGTTCTTC.

The chain carries TRBV4-3 and TRBJ2-5, with D possibly TRBD2 on 5 matching bases. The V end was cut by 5 bases, the J end by 7 bases, with 17 bases between. The V gene's germline CDR1 is LGHNA and CDR2 YSLEER. The CDR3 is 14 residues long. DNA for the CDR3: TGCGCCAGCAGCTCTTTGCGGGCCGGAGGGACCCAGTACTTC. Protein: CASSSLRAGGTQYF.

This chain joins TRBV5-1 and TRBJ2-7, with D maybe TRBD1 (6 bases). This CDR3 region has 15 residues. Germline loops: CDR1 SGHRS, CDR2 YFSETQ. V was clipped by 0 bases and J by 0 bases, with 10 bases between them. The CDR3 is CASSLDPGVSYEQYF. In DNA, the CDR3 is TGCGCCAGCAGCTTGGACCCAGGGGTCTCCTACGAGCAGTACTTC.

The V gene is TRBV6-5, the J gene TRBJ2-5, with 7 bases aligning to TRBD1. This CDR3 spans 15 amino acids. V lost 0 bases and J lost 4; bases outside the gene matches: 5. Germline V lookup: CDR1 MNHEY, CDR2 SVGAGI. The CDR3 nucleotides are TGTGCCAGCAGTTACTCTACAGGGGTTGGAGAGACCCAGTACTTC. It encodes CASSYSTGVGETQYF.

The J gene is TRBJ1-2, the V gene TRBV3-1 (or the pseudogene TRBV3-2); possibly TRBD1 for D (6 bases). CDR3 length equals 13 residues. V lost 1 base and J lost 5, with 8 bases in between. Germline V gives CDR1 LGHDT, CDR2 YNNKEL (reference sequence). CDR3 sequence reads: CASSQGQGYGYTF. The CDR3 DNA sequence: TGTGCCAGCAGCCAAGGGCAGGGGTATGGCTACACCTTC.

J is TRBJ2-3 and V is TRBV11-2; 7 positions agree with TRBD1. V lost 5 bases, J lost 9 bases, and 14 bases stayed unmatched. The CDR3 sequence is 15 residues long. Germline CDR1 is SGHAT and CDR2 is FQNNGV. DNA for the CDR3: TGTGCCAGCAGCCAGAGAGAGGGGGCCGAGGGGACGCAGTATTTT. As protein: CASSQREGAEGTQYF.

This rearrangement joins TRBV5-4 to TRBJ2-7; a weak D match, TRBD1 (5 bases). Germline CDR1 is SGHNT and CDR2 is YYREEE (reference sequence). V dropped 4 bases and J dropped 6 bases, with 17 bases sitting between them. The CDR3 runs 14 residues. The CDR3 DNA reads TGTGCCAGCAGCCTAAGGACATCCCCGATCGAGCAGTACTTC. It translates to CASSLRTSPIEQYF.

The chain uses TRBV28 and TRBJ1-5; 9 nucleotides agree with TRBD1. Trimming removed 6 bases from V and 3 bases from J; junction bases left unmatched: 6. The germline V gene has CDR1 MDHEN and CDR2 SYDVKM. The CDR3 spans 15 residues. CDR3 protein: CASSNGQGNNQPQHF. The CDR3 DNA is TGTGCCAGCAGCAACGGACAGGGGAACAATCAGCCCCAGCATTTT.

The genes are TRBV10-3 and TRBJ1-1, with D perhaps TRBD1 (6 bases). CDR1 is ENHRY, CDR2 SYGVKD, per germline. V lost 0 bases, J lost 0 bases, and 14 bases lay in between. The CDR3 extends over 17 amino acids. CDR3 in DNA: TGTGCCATCAGTGAGTCTCTCAGGGGCACAATGAACACTGAAGCTTTCTTT. Its protein product is CAISESLRGTMNTEAFF.

V usage is TRBV28 and J usage is TRBJ1-3, with D uncertain. The CDR3 contains 14 residues. V lost 3 bases and J lost 2, with 8 bases in between. Germline CDR1 MDHEN, CDR2 SYDVKM. In nucleotides, the CDR3 is TGTGCCAGCAGTTTCCCCGGGGCTGGAAACACCATATATTTT. It codes for CASSFPGAGNTIYF.

The genes are TRBV18 and TRBJ1-1, with TRBD1 matching over 9 bases. CDR3 length equals 20 residues. Germline V gene data show CDR1 as KGHSH and CDR2 as LQKENI. V was pared by 2 bases and J by 0 bases, with 16 bases of the junction left unmatched. The DNA for the CDR3 is TGTGCCAGCTCACCAACGATTTCTACGGGACAGGGCTCTCTGAACACTGAAGCTTTCTTT. This encodes CASSPTISTGQGSLNTEAFF.

The rearrangement joins TRBV18 to TRBJ1-1; 7 bases fit TRBD1. CDR1 is KGHSH, CDR2 LQKENI, per germline. With 2 bases clipped from V and 4 bases from J, the junction kept 1 base outside the gene matches. The CDR3 covers 13 residues. CDR3 sequence reads: CASSPDRATEAFF. CDR3 nucleotide sequence: TGTGCCAGCTCACCAGACAGGGCCACTGAAGCTTTCTTT.

This clone was observed once. V is TRBV28 and J is TRBJ1-4, with D perhaps matching TRBD1 (5 bases). Germline V gene data show CDR1 as MDHEN and CDR2 as SYDVKM. V lost 11 bases to trimming and J lost 4 bases, with 8 bases between them. The CDR3 totals 11 residues. In nucleotides, the CDR3 is TGTGCCGGAGGGGTTAATGAAAAACTGTTTTTT. As protein: CAGGVNEKLFF.

The chain employs TRBV27 and TRBJ2-3, with TRBD2 matching 11 bases. In germline, CDR1 is MNHEY, CDR2 SMNVEV (reference sequence). Trimming removed 7 bases from V and 5 bases from J; junction bases left unmatched: 5. The CDR3 is 14 amino acids. CDR3 DNA sequence: TGTGCCAGCAACCTAGCGGGAGGCGAAGATACGCAGTATTTT. It translates to CASNLAGGEDTQYF.

The CDR3 coding sequence is TGCAGCGTTGACGGGACAGGGGCCGTCTATGGCTACACCTTC. Protein: CSVDGTGAVYGYTF. The chain recombines TRBV29-1 with TRBJ1-2; TRBD1 matches 10 bases. The CDR3 runs 14 residues. Germline CDR1 is SQVTM and CDR2 is ANQGSEA. Trimming removed 3 bases from V and 4 bases from J; junction bases left unmatched: 5.